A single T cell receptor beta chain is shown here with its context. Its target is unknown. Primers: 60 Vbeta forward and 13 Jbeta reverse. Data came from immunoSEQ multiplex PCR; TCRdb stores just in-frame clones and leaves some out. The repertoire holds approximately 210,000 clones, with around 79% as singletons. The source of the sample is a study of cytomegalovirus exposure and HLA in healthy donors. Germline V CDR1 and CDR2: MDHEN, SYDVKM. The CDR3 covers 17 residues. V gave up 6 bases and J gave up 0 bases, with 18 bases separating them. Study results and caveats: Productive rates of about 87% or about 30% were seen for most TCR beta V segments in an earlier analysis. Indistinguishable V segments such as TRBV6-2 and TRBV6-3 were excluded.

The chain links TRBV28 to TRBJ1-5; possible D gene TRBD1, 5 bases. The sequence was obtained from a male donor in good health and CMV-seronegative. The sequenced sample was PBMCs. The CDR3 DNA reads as TGTGCCAGCAGCCCCCCAATGGGGGGGTTTAGCAATCAGCCCCAGCATTTT. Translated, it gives CASSPPMGGFSNQPQHF. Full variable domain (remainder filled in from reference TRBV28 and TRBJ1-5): DVKVTQSSRYLVKRTGEKVFLECVQDMDHENMFWYRQDPGLGLRLIYFSYDVKMKEKGDIPEGYSVSREKKERFSLILESASTNQTSMYLCASSPPMGGFSNQPQHFGDGTRLSIL.